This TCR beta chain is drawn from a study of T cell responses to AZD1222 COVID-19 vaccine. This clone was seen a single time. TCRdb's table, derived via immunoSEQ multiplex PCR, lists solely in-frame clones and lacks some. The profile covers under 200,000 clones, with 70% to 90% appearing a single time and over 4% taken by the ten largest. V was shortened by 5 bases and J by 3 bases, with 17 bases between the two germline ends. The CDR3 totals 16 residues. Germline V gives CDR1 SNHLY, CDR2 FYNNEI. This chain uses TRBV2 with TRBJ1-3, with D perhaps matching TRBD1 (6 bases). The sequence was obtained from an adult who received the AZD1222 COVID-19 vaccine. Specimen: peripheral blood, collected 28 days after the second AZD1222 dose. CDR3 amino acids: CASSLDSSDFGNTIYF. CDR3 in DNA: TGTGCCAGCAGTTTGGACAGCTCAGACTTTGGAAACACCATATATTTT.